The rows below give T cell receptor beta chains drawn from one sample of a study of blood T cell repertoires in COVID-19. The protocol was immunoSEQ multiplex PCR, while the TCRdb copy is restricted to in-frame clones and leaves out a portion. The repertoire holds around 110,000 clones, just under 85% seen once, with 7.5% in the top ten. Input material: peripheral blood. These receptor sequences come from a man in his sixties or seventies with active or convalescent COVID-19. Each CDR3 is given with its conserved first and last residue. D genes are given only for firm matches. Rows may omit the clone size; those that give it use once, few, many or a size class.

D gene,clone size,CDR3 length,J gene,V gene,CDR3 protein,CDR3 DNA
TRBD1,.,14,TRBJ1-5,TRBV2,CASSQQGRNQPQHF,TGTGCCAGCAGTCAACAGGGGCGCAATCAGCCCCAGCATTTT
TRBD1,.,16,TRBJ2-3,TRBV7-9,CASSLETGGVADTQYF,TGTGCCAGCAGCTTAGAGACAGGGGGCGTCGCAGATACGCAGTATTTT
TRBD1,few,13,TRBJ1-2,TRBV19,CASSTRTGRGYTF,TGTGCCAGTAGTACTCGGACAGGGAGGGGCTACACCTTC
TRBD1,once,16,TRBJ1-2,TRBV7-8,CASSPAQGQEIYGYTF,TGTGCCAGCAGCCCCGCGCAAGGACAGGAAATATATGGCTACACCTTC
TRBD1,.,16,TRBJ1-1,TRBV19,CASGTGGELMDTEAFF,TGTGCCAGTGGGACAGGGGGCGAATTAATGGACACTGAAGCTTTCTTT
TRBD1,.,15,TRBJ1-5,TRBV19,CASKRTGDSNQPQHF,TGTGCCAGTAAGAGGACAGGGGACAGCAATCAGCCCCAGCATTTT
.,.,15,TRBJ1-6,TRBV6-5,CATASVSASNSPLHF,TGTGCCACCGCCTCGGTGTCCGCGAGTAATTCACCCCTCCACTTT
.,.,18,TRBJ1-6,TRBV5-1,CASSLAEETSSYNSPLHF,TGCGCCAGCAGCTTGGCAGAAGAGACAAGCTCCTATAATTCACCCCTCCACTTT
TRBD1,.,15,TRBJ1-1,TRBV2,CASSKAGQGNTEAFF,TGTGCCAGCTCTAAGGCGGGACAGGGAAACACTGAAGCTTTCTTT
TRBD1,.,15,TRBJ2-2,TRBV7-9,CASSPGTGATGELFF,TGTGCCAGCAGCCCAGGGACAGGGGCCACCGGGGAGCTGTTTTTT
TRBD1,.,15,TRBJ1-1,TRBV19,CASSPRDRVTTEAFF,TGTGCCAGTAGTCCCAGGGACAGGGTCACCACTGAAGCTTTCTTT
TRBD2,few,17,TRBJ2-1,TRBV4-1,CASSPQPSGGPYNEQFF,TGCGCCAGCAGCCCACAGCCTAGCGGGGGGCCATACAATGAGCAGTTCTTC
TRBD1,.,17,TRBJ2-2,TRBV6-2/TRBV6-3,CASSKLQGLGNTGELFF,TGTGCCAGCAGCAAACTACAGGGGTTAGGGAACACCGGGGAGCTGTTTTTT
.,.,13,TRBJ2-1,TRBV10-3,CAIQDLSGNEQFF,TGTGCCATCCAGGACCTATCGGGGAATGAGCAGTTCTTC
.,once,15,TRBJ1-1,TRBV29-1,CSEVEMTGANTEAFF,TGCAGCGAAGTTGAAATGACAGGAGCGAACACTGAAGCTTTCTTT
TRBD1,.,13,TRBJ2-1,TRBV7-9,CASSPQGAGEQFF,TGTGCCAGCAGTCCCCAGGGGGCCGGGGAGCAGTTCTTC
.,few,13,TRBJ2-2,TRBV29-1,CSGRGPGTGELFF,TGCAGCGGGCGGGGTCCGGGCACCGGGGAGCTGTTTTTT
TRBD1,.,15,TRBJ1-3,TRBV3-1/TRBV3-2,CASSHEGATGNTIYF,TGTGCCAGCAGCCATGAGGGGGCTACTGGAAACACCATATATTTT
TRBD2,.,15,TRBJ2-2,TRBV5-1,CASSPSSGYTGELFF,TGCGCCAGCAGCCCATCTAGCGGATACACCGGGGAGCTGTTTTTT
TRBD2,.,19,TRBJ2-5,TRBV7-9,CASSRVPTSGGQVQETQYF,TGTGCCAGCAGCCGCGTACCGACTAGCGGGGGCCAAGTACAAGAGACCCAGTACTTC
.,.,15,TRBJ2-5,TRBV6-2/TRBV6-3,CASRPEANYQETQYF,TGTGCCAGCAGACCTGAGGCGAACTACCAAGAGACCCAGTACTTC
TRBD1,.,16,TRBJ1-5,TRBV28,CASRGTGGAGNQPQHF,TGTGCCAGCAGGGGGACAGGGGGCGCGGGCAATCAGCCCCAGCATTTT
TRBD2,.,14,TRBJ2-7,TRBV20-1,CSASSGRGSYEQYF,TGCAGTGCTAGTAGCGGGAGGGGGTCCTACGAGCAGTACTTC
TRBD2,.,14,TRBJ2-7,TRBV5-1,CASSSSGGDYEQYF,TGCGCCAGCAGCTCCAGCGGGGGGGACTACGAGCAGTACTTC
.,.,17,TRBJ2-2,TRBV19,CASSIVESRFKTGELFF,TGTGCCAGTAGTATAGTCGAGAGCAGGTTTAAGACCGGGGAGCTGTTTTTT
TRBD1,.,14,TRBJ2-7,TRBV10-3,CAISEQQGLHEQYF,TGTGCCATCAGTGAACAACAGGGGCTCCACGAGCAGTACTTC
TRBD1,.,14,TRBJ2-2,TRBV13,CASSWTGVSGELFF,TGTGCCAGCAGCTGGACAGGGGTTAGCGGGGAGCTGTTTTTT
TRBD2,.,16,TRBJ2-1,TRBV15,CATSRVSSGGANEQFF,TGTGCCACCAGCAGAGTGTCTAGCGGGGGGGCAAATGAGCAGTTCTTC
TRBD1,.,16,TRBJ2-1,TRBV5-6,CASGRGSGQGVNEQFF,TGTGCCAGCGGACGAGGTTCGGGACAGGGGGTTAATGAGCAGTTCTTC
.,.,13,TRBJ1-1,TRBV5-4,CASRPTGNTEAFF,TGTGCCAGCAGGCCTACAGGGAACACTGAAGCTTTCTTT
TRBD1,.,14,TRBJ1-4,TRBV5-1,CASSWGQENEKLFF,TGCGCCAGCAGCTGGGGACAGGAAAATGAAAAACTGTTTTTT
.,.,16,TRBJ2-6,TRBV28,CASNLGANSGANVLTF,TGTGCCAGTAACCTGGGGGCCAACTCTGGGGCCAACGTCCTGACTTTC
TRBD1,.,13,TRBJ1-1,TRBV11-2,CASSYDRGTEAFF,TGTGCCAGCAGTTACGACAGGGGAACTGAAGCTTTCTTT
TRBD2,.,16,TRBJ2-3,TRBV2,CASHRTSGRKADTQYF,TGTGCCAGCCACCGTACTAGCGGGAGAAAAGCAGATACGCAGTATTTT
TRBD1,.,15,TRBJ2-7,TRBV6-5,CASSRTRDRGYEQYF,TGTGCCAGCAGTAGGACCCGGGACAGGGGCTACGAGCAGTACTTC
TRBD1,.,16,TRBJ1-1,TRBV11-3,CASSSDRGGKNGEAFF,TGTGCCAGCAGCTCCGACAGGGGGGGAAAGAACGGTGAAGCTTTCTTT
.,few,14,TRBJ2-1,TRBV20-1,CSASGVADYNEQFF,TGCAGTGCTAGTGGGGTAGCGGACTACAATGAGCAGTTCTTC
.,.,13,TRBJ2-1,TRBV18,CASSPRGRLEQFF,TGTGCCAGCTCACCTCGGGGAAGGTTAGAGCAGTTCTTC
.,.,15,TRBJ1-4,TRBV28,CASSLDSSTNEKLFF,TGTGCCAGCAGTTTAGACAGCTCAACTAATGAAAAACTGTTTTTT
TRBD1,.,13,TRBJ2-7,TRBV19,CASRTGGSYEQYF,TGTGCCAGTAGGACAGGGGGGTCCTACGAGCAGTACTTC